This TCR beta chain was sequenced for a study of technical replicates of blood from several donors. Profiling relied on immunoSEQ multiplex PCR, and the TCRdb table lists in-frame clones only, not all of them. This table holds tens of thousands of clones, 95% to 97% found once. With 2 bases removed from V and 5 bases from J, the gap between germline ends came to 9 bases. Germline assignment: CDR1 ENHRY and CDR2 SYGVKD. The CDR3 loop spans 13 amino acids. Note on this clone: This sample includes further DNA sequences coding for the same CDR3.

The sample taken for sequencing was T cells isolated from PBMCs. The chain employs TRBV10-3 and TRBJ2-5, with D possibly matching TRBD1 (6 bases). The TCR originated in a human donor in good health. In nucleotides, the CDR3 is TGTGCCATCAGTGAGGCGAGGGGGGAGACCCAGTACTTC. Protein product: CAISEARGETQYF.